This T cell receptor beta chain was captured by sequencing in a study of T cell repertoires in cytomegalovirus infection. This clonotype came up a few times. Its matching antigen is unknown. TCRdb itself ran the reads through MiXCR, one entry per CDR3 protein. The sample includes roughly 310,000 distinct CDR3 sequences, almost 30% of them seen just once. Sequenced here: cultured PBMCs, sampled from culture after CMV antigen stimulation. This sequence originates from a human donor in good health (CMV status not recorded). Some clones in this sample may be carry-over from other donors' samples.

The chain's CDR3 is CASMTRGTGELFF. The DNA for the CDR3 is TGCGCCAGCATGACCCGGGGCACCGGGGAGCTGTTTTTT. This rearrangement joins TRBV10-2 to TRBJ2-2, with TRBD2 as a possible D gene (5 bases). There are 13 residues in the CDR3. The V and J ends lost 7 bases and 4 bases respectively, with 10 bases between them. Germline V gene data show CDR1 as WSHSY and CDR2 as SAAADI.